This is a list of T cell receptor beta chains from one sample in a study of blood T cell repertoires in COVID-19. The protocol was immunoSEQ multiplex PCR, while the TCRdb copy is restricted to in-frame clones and leaves out a portion. The sample comprises some 200,000 clones, around 83% of which are singletons, and 9.7% rests with the top ten. Sequenced material: peripheral blood. The receptors shown here come from a man aged 50-60 years with active or convalescent COVID-19. Each CDR3 is given without its conserved first and last residue.

V gene	J gene	CDR3 protein
TRBV7-8	TRBJ2-3	ASSRAEAGRGTDTQY
TRBV28	TRBJ2-2	ASTRGDTGELF
TRBV9	TRBJ2-6	ASSGGQGASSGANVLT
TRBV18	TRBJ1-1	ASSPAGQGLTEAF
TRBV7-8	TRBJ2-7	ASSLGGSKYEQY
TRBV10-2	TRBJ1-2	ASSERTGESYGYT
TRBV15	TRBJ2-4	ATSRAQGRNIQY
TRBV18	TRBJ2-3	ASSITGGETDTQY
TRBV3-1/TRBV3-2	TRBJ2-3	ASSPGGGGNQY
TRBV9	TRBJ1-2	ASSVGGLGYT
TRBV5-4	TRBJ2-5	ASTSGPRGDQETQY
TRBV7-9	TRBJ2-5	ASRPQGRGETQY
TRBV11-2	TRBJ1-1	ASSLEQGSTEAF
TRBV5-4	TRBJ2-1	ASSSEPGREGGQF
TRBV28	TRBJ1-3	ASSFLGQSPHSGNTIY
TRBV11-3	TRBJ2-2	ASSRDRTTGELF
TRBV5-1	TRBJ2-1	ASSWGLAGETF
TRBV4-3	TRBJ1-2	ASSQTVQGGGYT
TRBV18	TRBJ1-1	ASSPWPQRNTEAF
TRBV11-2	TRBJ2-5	ASSLGTGRETQY
TRBV4-3	TRBJ1-6	ASSLQGNNSPLH
TRBV7-9	TRBJ2-3	ASSPWDRETDTQY
TRBV5-1	TRBJ1-4	ASSEGGTAEEKLF
TRBV4-3	TRBJ1-5	ASSQDPGNQPQH
TRBV3-1/TRBV3-2	TRBJ1-6	ASRPTGGGWNSPLH
TRBV5-1	TRBJ1-2	ASSNDRVGYT
TRBV6-5	TRBJ2-5	ASRRLAEETQY
TRBV5-6	TRBJ1-5	ASSLDRGTESNQPQH
TRBV5-1	TRBJ1-2	ASSLEEGSNLYGYT
TRBV7-9	TRBJ2-1	ASSLGQVPYNEQF
TRBV14	TRBJ2-1	ASSLSGSSEQF
TRBV19	TRBJ1-5	ASSTGQGRIAQPQH
TRBV7-9	TRBJ2-7	ASSPGTDSGQY
TRBV5-6	TRBJ1-1	ASSILDRGHGTEAF
TRBV29-1	TRBJ2-5	SAGWAQETQY
TRBV6-4	TRBJ2-6	ASRGPGANVLT
TRBV11-2	TRBJ2-6	ASSLTVTGSVSGANVLT
TRBV5-1	TRBJ1-1	ASSLRRETEAF
TRBV3-1/TRBV3-2	TRBJ1-6	ASSQGGQGLGNSPLH
TRBV3-1/TRBV3-2	TRBJ2-2	ASSQGYRGYKAGELF
TRBV4-3	TRBJ1-1	ASSHTGVTEAF
TRBV5-1	TRBJ1-1	ASRPRATDTEAF
TRBV12-5	TRBJ2-2	ASGSGDTGELF
TRBV4-3	TRBJ2-5	ASSPQGGGETQY
TRBV7-2	TRBJ2-1	ASSYTRWFYNEQF
TRBV9	TRBJ1-2	ASSVETGGELANYGYT
TRBV6-6	TRBJ2-1	ASSYGGKRESNEQF
TRBV7-9	TRBJ2-1	ASSLSVSSYNEQF
TRBV9	TRBJ2-1	ASSVGLAALSYNEQF
TRBV30	TRBJ2-1	AWSVPGVRNEQF